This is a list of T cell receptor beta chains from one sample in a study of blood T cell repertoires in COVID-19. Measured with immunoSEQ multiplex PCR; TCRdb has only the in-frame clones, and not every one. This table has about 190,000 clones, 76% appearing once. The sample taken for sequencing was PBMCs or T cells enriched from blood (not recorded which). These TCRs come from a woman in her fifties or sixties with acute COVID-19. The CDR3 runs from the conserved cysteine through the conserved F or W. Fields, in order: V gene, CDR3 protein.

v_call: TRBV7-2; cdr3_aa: CASSSSLLAGRNNEQFF
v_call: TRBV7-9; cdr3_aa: CASSLDSQNTEAFF
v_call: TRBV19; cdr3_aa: CASRIRDRGIRDNQPQHF
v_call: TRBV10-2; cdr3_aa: CASSEPRTGAGETQYF
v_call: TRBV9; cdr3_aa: CASSVYGGLKDTQYF
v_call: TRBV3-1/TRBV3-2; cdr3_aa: CASSQGDTNTEAFF
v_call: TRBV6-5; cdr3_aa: CASSYVVPGPGNTIYF
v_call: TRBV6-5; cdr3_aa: CASSSDRDITGELFF
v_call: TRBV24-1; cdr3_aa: CAAAGGDSGNTIYF
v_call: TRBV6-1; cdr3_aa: CASSDGRGYYGYTF
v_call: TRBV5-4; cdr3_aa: CASRHGREVGSNQPQHF
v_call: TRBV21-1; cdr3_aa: CASSSPDSPLHF
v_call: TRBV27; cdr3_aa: CASSLVSRSVLTEAFF
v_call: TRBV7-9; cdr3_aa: CASSLGQGAWGTEAFF
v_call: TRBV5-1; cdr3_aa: CASSLGETGWENEKLFF
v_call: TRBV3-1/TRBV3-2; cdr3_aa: CASSPPGNTEAFF
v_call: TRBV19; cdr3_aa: CASSIGGGGYNEQFF
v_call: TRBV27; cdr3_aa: CASSLETVRSMNTEAFF
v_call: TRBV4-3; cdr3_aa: CASSQDKVTGQLYYGYTF
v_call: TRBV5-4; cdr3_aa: CASSLGAGTENYGYTF
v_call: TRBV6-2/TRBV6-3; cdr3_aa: CASSYSSGSQEASNYGYTF
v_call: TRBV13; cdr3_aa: CASSTWGQLQGYTF
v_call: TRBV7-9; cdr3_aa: CASSLPDFNEKLFF
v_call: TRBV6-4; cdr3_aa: CASSVNGGSTDTQYF
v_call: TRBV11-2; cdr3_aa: CASSTPGGPNEKLFF
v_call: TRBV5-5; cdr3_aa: CASSLLSGLSYNEQFF
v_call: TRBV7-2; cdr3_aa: CASSLAWSGGGADTQYF
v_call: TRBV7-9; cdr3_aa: CASSSILAGGPRSYNEQFF
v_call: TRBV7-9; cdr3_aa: CASSLLTGGIEKLFF
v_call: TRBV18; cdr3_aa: CATTLTDFSGNTIYF